The present T cell receptor (beta chain) was sequenced within a study of cytomegalovirus exposure and HLA in healthy donors (dated by TCRdb to the late 2010s). A note on the overall study: In an earlier analysis of some 550 of the donors, 276 Gb of sequence data and 90 million to 120 million unique TCR beta sequences from 180 million or so T cells were reported. An early release covering 500 to 750 HLA-typed donors comprised about 290 gigabases of sequencing data and some 79 million unique TCR sequences. The genetic ancestry cluster associated with self-reported Caucasian donors included about 84% of the 300 to 450 genotyped donors. The aim of the study was to test whether cataloging public T cell receptors could identify signatures of past pathogen exposure. Using immunosequencing, the study profiled T cell repertoires from about 620 subjects and related those repertoires to cytomegalovirus serostatus. A separate validation cohort of approximately 130 different subjects was used in addition to the approximately 700-subject first cohort. To predict cytomegalovirus infection status, the study brought together high-throughput TCR immunosequencing, statistical association of individual TCRs with disease status, and machine learning. In a later analysis, previously published TCR beta repertoires from several hundred donors were re-analyzed and high-resolution HLA genotyping was added so that TCR occurrence patterns could be studied. Rather than using new phenotypic data, the later analysis identified candidate immune exposures from TCR beta sequences and from how often those sequences occurred across donors. An earlier analysis of around 580 of the donors used high-throughput TCR beta sequencing to judge whether each TCR beta V gene segment behaved as functional or pseudogenic. Donor age, sex, ethnicity and CMV serostatus were compiled alongside the repertoire data. In a later genetic analysis, genome-wide SNP genotypes for about 65% of the roughly 670 donors were used, and that subset was treated as a discovery cohort. Every discovery cohort repertoire had been produced on one sequencing platform. HLA typing included class I and class II loci at four-digit resolution. The number of donors typed differed by locus, with about 629-630 for A, B, C, DRB1 and DQB1, over 500 for DQA1, 600 to 610 for DPA1, and around 430 for DPB1. Several DR-DQ haplotypes were treated as single units for association and clustering because of strong linkage in the cohort. Among 398 genotyped donors of the cohort, an average of roughly 240,000 unique TCR beta nucleotide sequences were sequenced per donor, about a sixth of them non-productive.

In regard to this clone: Which antigen it targets is not known. Per-base quality was not reported, and no clone a single base away is much larger than it.

The cohort was made up of about 610 healthy bone marrow donors. Cohort members were all nominally healthy when sampled, although unrecorded immune exposures were likely present. The donor tested CMV seronegative, placing the donor among the roughly 340 seronegative members of the cohort. A peripheral blood sample was provided by each donor, and peripheral blood mononuclear cells were used for TCR beta sequencing. The Qiagen DNeasy Blood Extraction Kit was used to extract genomic DNA from the blood cell samples. Libraries were built with the immunoSEQ multiplex PCR assay. For the multiplex PCR, a mixture combining 60 forward primers for TCR Vbeta segments and 13 reverse primers for TCR Jbeta segments was used. Amplification of the CDR3 region of rearranged TCR beta genes was performed with a multiplex PCR assay on genomic DNA. Amplified TCR beta libraries were sequenced as 87-base-pair reads on the Illumina HiSeq System. For the original study's pipeline: A later analysis counted tens of millions of unique TCR beta chains across the 650 to 800 repertoires, and 9 million to 14 million of these chains were shared by at least two donors. To remove PCR and sequencing errors, raw reads were error-corrected and collapsed into unique sequences using a nearest-neighbor algorithm that merged closely related sequences. CDR3 sequences were aligned to IMGT reference sequences to assign V, D and J gene segments. For a sequence to be retained, a match of at least six nucleotides to both a V gene segment and a J gene segment was required. Rearrangements were called productive when the CDR3 lacked stop codons and stayed in frame with V and J; all others were non-productive. CDR3 was defined by IMGT convention, running from the second conserved V-encoded cysteine to the conserved J-encoded phenylalanine. The earlier analysis of some 580 of the donors excluded any sequence lacking an unambiguous match to a single V gene segment. An earlier analysis of about 600 of the donors called V segments functional above 56.7% productive rearrangements and segregating when the between-donor standard deviation exceeded 5%. A statistical classification framework was built for diagnosing cytomegalovirus status from the catalog of TCR beta chain sequences. A later analysis assigned V and J genes by comparing TCR nucleotide sequences with IMGT/GENE-DB human TR gene sequences. A later analysis assigned CDR3 sequences and most-parsimonious VDJ recombination scenarios with the TCRdist pipeline. In a later analysis, each TCR beta chain was defined by its CDR3 amino acid sequence together with its V-gene family, and reads without a unique V-gene family were excluded. To address suspected cross-contamination and a sequencing artifact, a later analysis removed 550 to 750 highly shared, low-generation-probability nucleotide sequences. For each public chain, a later analysis derived a clonal expansion index from normalized ranks of inferred template counts within each repertoire. In a later analysis, generation probabilities were computed with a VDJ recombination model fitted to out-of-frame rearrangements, and the resulting probabilities were checked against IGoR. In a later analysis, hypergeometric tests were used to score TCR-TCR, TCR-HLA and TCR-CMV co-occurrence, with a repertoire-size bias correction applied to TCR pairs. False discovery rates were estimated in a later analysis by permuting HLA or CMV assignments 20 times. In a later analysis, co-occurring TCRs were grouped using DBSCAN, and TCRdist sequence similarity was added for clustering within HLA-allele-positive subsets. For co-occurrence clustering, repertoires with fewer than 30,000 or more than 120,000 public chains were excluded, along with roughly 5 repertoires with anomalous nucleotide sharing. Entries here come from immuneACCESS through TCRdb and include only in-frame sequences with V and J called. Some clones fail to appear in such tables; in the studies checked, an unresolved V gene covers under half of the shortfall, and the cause of the remainder is unknown. The D gene and trimming were derived from the DNA, and the V and J assignments and clone size from that table. The sample data list about 47,000 clones, and 72% of these were observed just once. The top ten clones comprise roughly 6% of the sample.

Findings and caveats that apply to the study as a whole: In a later analysis, the rate of TCR association differed among HLA loci, with DRB1 alleles having the most associated TCRs and HLA-C alleles having the fewest. Some IMGT-functional V segments, including TRBV6-2 and TRBV6-3, could not be distinguished by the 87-base-pair reads and were therefore excluded. Compared with equally common non-associated chains, HLA-associated TCR beta chains in a later analysis were more clonally expanded and had lower generation probabilities. In vitro tests confirmed that a few of the cytomegalovirus-associated TCR beta chains recognize cytomegalovirus antigens. According to a later genetic analysis, donors in an Asian-associated ancestry cluster had fewer N-insertions in productive TCRs than the approximately 690-donor mean. Specific HLA alleles were associated with around 18,000 TCR beta sequences at a false discovery rate of 0.05 in a later analysis. An association between a missense DCLRE1C variant and V-gene and J-gene trimming of TCR beta chains was found in a later genetic analysis and replicated in an independent cohort. Because HLA typing was unavailable for some donors at each locus, only the typed subset was used in association tests. Assigning TCR associations to individual alleles was difficult when HLA alleles, especially DR and DQ, strongly co-occurred. An earlier analysis of around 500 of the donors showed that most TCR beta V segments appeared in productive rearrangements either about 87% or about 30% of the time, which broadly matched IMGT annotations. A further reported finding was that TCR beta sequences accurately predicted the HLA-A and HLA-B alleles for most subjects in the first cohort. This cohort had only TCR beta chains sequenced, and the lack of alpha or paired-chain data limited which features could be detected. According to a later analysis, parvovirus B19, influenza, CMV and Epstein-Barr virus appeared linked to several top co-occurrence clusters. According to the authors, the approach could potentially be generalized to other disease states and immunological phenotypes. A cluster of highly shared sequence variants was judged likely to represent a technical artifact of the sequencing pipeline. The classifier was reported to diagnose cytomegalovirus status with high specificity and sensitivity in both the original cohort and the validation cohort. Because counts were too low, some 16 rarely observed V segments, including chromosome 9 orphons, were excluded from the earlier analysis of 587 of the donors. The study listed 164 TCR beta chains as associated with cytomegalovirus. Across donors, most TCR sequences were observed very rarely, whereas some public TCRs were present in many individuals. The only immune exposure information available for the cohort was CMV serostatus. In a later analysis, most CMV-associated TCR beta chains were found to appear HLA-restricted, with HLA associations seemingly driven largely by CMV exposure. Presence/absence analyses assumed roughly uniform sequencing depth across donors, an assumption that may not hold. Linkage disequilibrium might explain the correlated functional status among segregating V segments, but an unknown experimental factor could not be excluded.

For this chain, trimming is 6 bases at the V end and 0 bases at the J end, and the number of junction bases without a gene match is 8. The CDR3 goes from the cysteine to the phenylalanine over 15 residues. Here the CDR3 DNA is all that survives: 45 bases in frame from base 1. The germline V gene sets CDR1 to ENHRY and CDR2 to SYGVKD. The rearranged chain carries TRBV10-3 and TRBJ2-7, with 7 middle bases fitting TRBD1. The sequenced material came from PBMCs. This receptor was identified in a man aged 30 to 45 in good health and CMV-seronegative. CDR3 loop: CAISQGEGGSYEQYF. The nucleotide sequence is TGTGCCATCAGCCAGGGGGAAGGAGGCTCCTACGAGCAGTACTTC.